Below, 24 T cell receptor beta chains from the same sample are listed, as sequenced in a study of PD-L1 blockade in urothelial cancer. Time point described: pretreatment peripheral blood. Using immunoSEQ multiplex PCR, the repertoire was profiled, and TCRdb retains in-frame clones only, with some absent. The sample includes around 68,000 clones, around four fifths of them seen just once. The sequencing used PBMCs, collected around atezolizumab (anti-PD-L1) treatment. These receptors originate from a man aged 65 to 85 with urothelial cancer.

The rearrangement links TRBV7-3 to TRBJ2-1; 8 bases match TRBD1. The CDR3 consists of 14 residues. Germline CDR1 SGHTA, CDR2 FQGTGA. V lost 5 bases and J lost 5; bases outside the gene matches: 5. CDR3 nucleotides: TGTGCCAGCAGCCCCCGGACAGGGAACAATGAGCAGTTCTTC. Its protein is CASSPRTGNNEQFF. Based on the CDR3 plus reference TRBV7-3 and TRBJ2-1, the full variable domain is GAGVSQTPSNKVTEKGKYVELRCDPISGHTALYWYRQSLGQGPEFLIYFQGTGAADDSGLPNDRFFAVRPEGSVSTLKIQRTERGDSAVYLCASSPRTGNNEQFFGPGTRLTVL.

The CDR3 nucleotides are TGTGCCAGCAGACGGGGGACAGGTAATTCACCCCTCCACTTT. Its translation is CASRRGTGNSPLHF. The V gene is TRBV2, the J gene TRBJ1-6; 8 bases fit TRBD1. Germline CDR1 and CDR2: SNHLY and FYNNEI. V lost 6 bases and J lost 6; bases outside the gene matches: 4. The CDR3 covers 14 residues.

This rearrangement joins TRBV11-3 to TRBJ2-3, with D unresolved. The germline V and J ends were trimmed by 5 bases and 1 base, with 7 bases remaining between them. Germline V gene data show CDR1 as SGHNT and CDR2 as YENEEA. The CDR3 consists of 13 residues. The chain's CDR3 is CASSPSGTDTQYF. The CDR3 bases are TGTGCCAGCAGCCCCTCGGGCACAGATACGCAGTATTTT.

The CDR3 DNA follows: TGTGCCAGCACTCCGGGACAGGGAGGGTCCGGGGAGCTGTTTTTT. The encoded protein is CASTPGQGGSGELFF. This chain links TRBV2 with TRBJ2-2, with 9 bases aligning to TRBD1. In germline, CDR1 is SNHLY, CDR2 FYNNEI. The CDR3 runs 15 residues. V lost 7 bases to trimming and J lost 6 bases; unmatched junction nucleotides: 9.

V usage is TRBV12-5 and J usage is TRBJ1-2; D remains ambiguous. V was trimmed by 4 bases and J by 4 bases, leaving 13 bases between them. Looked up from germline, CDR1 is LGHNT and CDR2 is FRNRAP. This CDR3 spans 14 amino acids. The DNA of the CDR3 is TGTGCTAGTGGTTCCCACAGTGCTATCTATGGCTACACCTTC. This sequence encodes CASGSHSAIYGYTF.

The rearrangement uses TRBV7-6 and TRBJ1-4; possible D gene TRBD1, 5 bases. Looked up from germline, CDR1 is SGHVS and CDR2 is FNYEAQ. The CDR3 runs 14 residues. The V end lost 0 bases, the J end lost 5 bases, and 7 bases lay between the germline ends. CDR3 DNA: TGTGCCAGCAGCTTAGCGGACATAAATGAAAAACTGTTTTTT. Translated: CASSLADINEKLFF.

V is TRBV7-2 and J is TRBJ2-2, with a possible D match to TRBD2 (5 bases). The germline CDR1 and CDR2 sequences are SGHTA and FQGNSA. The length of the CDR3 is 15 residues. Trimming took 1 base from V and 3 from J, leaving 9 bases between them. This CDR3 reads CASSLVADYTGELFF. CDR3 nucleotide sequence: TGTGCCAGCAGCTTAGTGGCGGACTACACCGGGGAGCTGTTTTTT.

The chain is built from TRBV9 and TRBJ2-2, with 7 bases fitting TRBD2. CDR1 is SGDLS and CDR2 is YYNGEE in the germline V gene. V lost 0 bases to trimming and J lost 2 bases; unmatched junction nucleotides: 4. The CDR3 covers 16 residues. The CDR3 region is CASSVGSSGNTGELFF. The CDR3 region has the DNA TGTGCCAGCAGCGTAGGGTCTAGCGGAAACACCGGGGAGCTGTTTTTT.

This chain connects TRBV27 to TRBJ2-2; 7 bases fit TRBD1. V dropped 2 bases and J dropped 6; count of bases not matched to a gene: 9. Germline V CDR1 and CDR2: MNHEY, SMNVEV (reference sequence). The CDR3 is 16 residues long. The CDR3 nucleotides are TGTGCCAGCAGTTTAAGGTCCTTGCAGGGGGCCGGGGAGCTGTTTTTT. It yields the protein CASSLRSLQGAGELFF.

The chain has TRBV28 and TRBJ1-2; TRBD1 aligns across 9 bases. Germline-derived CDR1 and CDR2 are MDHEN and SYDVKM. This CDR3 contains 16 residues. The J segment lost 8 bases and the V segment lost 8 bases, leaving 18 bases of the junction unmatched. The CDR3 DNA reads TGTGCCAGCGAACCGGGACAGGGACCAGCGGAGTCCGGCTACACCTTC. Encoded protein: CASEPGQGPAESGYTF.

The chain combines TRBV2 with TRBJ2-7; 7 nucleotides align to TRBD1. The germline V gene has CDR1 SNHLY and CDR2 FYNNEI. Trimming cost V 3 bases and J 4 bases; bases outside gene matches: 9. CDR3 size: 15 residues. The CDR3 loop is CASSDPGQMHYEQYF. CDR3 sequence (DNA): TGTGCCAGCAGTGATCCGGGACAGATGCATTACGAGCAGTACTTC.

The rearrangement uses TRBV27 and TRBJ2-1; 14 nucleotides line up with TRBD2. The CDR3 consists of 17 residues. The germline V gene has CDR1 MNHEY and CDR2 SMNVEV (reference sequence). J lost 0 bases, V lost 6 bases, and 4 bases had no gene match. The CDR3 protein is CASSPGLAGASYNEQFF. The CDR3 coding sequence is TGTGCCAGCAGCCCGGGACTAGCGGGAGCCTCCTACAATGAGCAGTTCTTC.

The V gene is TRBV28, the J gene TRBJ1-2; D not resolved. This CDR3 is built from 12 residues. V shed 3 bases and J shed 4 bases, with 6 bases lying between them. Per germline, CDR1 MDHEN and CDR2 SYDVKM. In DNA, the CDR3 is TGTGCCAGCAGTTTTATCTCCTATGGCTACACCTTC. This translates into CASSFISYGYTF.

The chain joins TRBV7-6 to TRBJ2-7, with 8 bases fitting TRBD2. Germline V gene data show CDR1 as SGHVS and CDR2 as FNYEAQ. There are 18 residues in the CDR3. V was pared by 2 bases and J by 3 bases, with 15 bases of the junction left unmatched. CDR3 loop: CASSLSAAGGDVGYEQYF. Written as DNA, the CDR3 is TGTGCCAGCAGCTTATCGGCGGCGGGAGGAGATGTAGGCTACGAGCAGTACTTC. The variable domain in full, with the rest retrieved from reference TRBV7-6 and TRBJ2-7, is GAGVSQSPRYKVTKRGQDVALRCDPISGHVSLYWYRQALGQGPEFLTYFNYEAQQDKSGLPNDRFSAERPEGSISTLTIQRTEQRDSAMYRCASSLSAAGGDVGYEQYFGPGTRLTVT.

This chain links TRBV5-4 with TRBJ2-3, with 8 nucleotides matching TRBD2. Germline V gene lookup returns CDR1 SGHNT and CDR2 YYREEE (reference sequence). The CDR3 is 14 amino acids. V shed 2 bases and J 4 bases; nucleotides not matched to a gene: 3. The chain's CDR3 is CASSLAGDADTQYF. For the CDR3, the DNA is TGTGCCAGCAGCTTAGCGGGAGATGCAGATACGCAGTATTTT.

The count of this clone is one. V usage is TRBV28 and J usage is TRBJ1-3; 8 bases map to TRBD1. The CDR3 is 16 amino acids. Germline V gives CDR1 MDHEN, CDR2 SYDVKM. Trimming at V came to 1 base and at J to 4 bases, leaving 6 bases not matched to a gene. CDR3: CASSLYQGAGGNTIYF. The CDR3 DNA follows: TGTGCCAGCAGTTTATATCAGGGGGCTGGAGGAAACACCATATATTTT.

The chain couples TRBV7-2 to TRBJ2-1; no clear D gene. The germline CDR1 and CDR2 sequences are SGHTA and FQGNSA. V lost 1 base and J lost 1, with 8 bases in between. This CDR3 is 15 amino acids long. The CDR3 sequence: CASSLDWQSYNEQFF. The CDR3 coding sequence is TGTGCCAGCAGCTTAGATTGGCAGTCCTACAATGAGCAGTTCTTC.

This chain joins TRBV27 and TRBJ2-7; 7 bases fit TRBD2. The CDR3 is 14 residues long. V dropped 6 bases and J dropped 2; count of bases not matched to a gene: 7. CDR1 and CDR2 (germline): MNHEY, SMNVEV (reference sequence). CDR3 bases: TGTGCCAGCAGCCCCGGGACTACCACCTACGAGCAGTACTTC. Encoded protein: CASSPGTTTYEQYF.

This chain connects TRBV5-4 to TRBJ2-1; 10 bases match TRBD2. The CDR3 has 18 amino acids. Germline CDR1 SGHNT, CDR2 YYREEE (reference sequence). J was trimmed by 2 bases and V by 4 bases; bases with no gene match: 12. The CDR3 DNA follows: TGTGCCAGCAGCACGGGACTAGCGAGAGGTGGACCCTACAATGAGCAGTTCTTC. Amino acids: CASSTGLARGGPYNEQFF. Full variable domain (missing parts from reference TRBV5-4 and TRBJ2-1): ETGVTQSPTHLIKTRGQQVTLRCSSQSGHNTVSWYQQALGQGPQFIFQYYREEENGRGNFPPRFSGLQFPNYSSELNVNALELDDSALYLCASSTGLARGGPYNEQFFGPGTRLTVL.

This clone was observed a few times. This rearrangement joins TRBV28 to TRBJ2-6, with D unresolved. Per the germline V gene, CDR1 is MDHEN and CDR2 is SYDVKM. The V end lost 7 bases, the J end lost 1 base, and 5 bases lay between the germline ends. This CDR3 contains 13 residues. CDR3 DNA sequence: TGTGCCAGCACCTTGTCTGGGGCCAACGTCCTGACTTTC. Translation: CASTLSGANVLTF.

This chain connects TRBV28 to TRBJ2-1; the match to TRBD2 covers 9 bases. This CDR3 contains 15 residues. The germline CDR1 and CDR2 sequences are MDHEN and SYDVKM. Trimming at V came to 5 bases and at J to 0 bases, leaving 2 bases not matched to a gene. In DNA form, the CDR3 reads TGTGCCAGCAGTATACTAGCGGGCTCCTACAATGAGCAGTTCTTC. Encoded protein: CASSILAGSYNEQFF.

The rearrangement uses TRBV2 and TRBJ1-2, with 11 bases identical to TRBD1. The CDR3 runs to 15 residues. Germline CDR1 and CDR2: SNHLY and FYNNEI. The V segment lost 4 bases and the J segment 8 bases; nucleotides outside the gene matches: 9. CDR3 protein: CASSVRDRGGYGYTF. The CDR3 coding sequence is TGTGCCAGCAGTGTCCGGGACAGGGGGGGCTACGGCTACACCTTC.

A few counts support this clone. V is TRBV7-9 and J is TRBJ1-1; 8 nucleotides match TRBD1. The germline V gene has CDR1 SEHNR and CDR2 FQNEAQ (reference sequence). The CDR3 consists of 17 residues. Losses at the gene ends were 5 bases for V and 0 bases for J; bases not matched to a gene: 11. CDR3 amino acids: CASSPNPRTGMNTEAFF. The DNA for the CDR3 is TGTGCCAGCAGCCCTAACCCTAGGACAGGGATGAACACTGAAGCTTTCTTT.

V and J are TRBV4-1 and TRBJ2-3; TRBD1 matches 10 bases. Germline CDR1 MGHRA, CDR2 YSYEKL. This CDR3 has 17 residues. Unmatched junction bases numbered 6, after V lost 1 base and J lost 2 bases. The CDR3 DNA sequence: TGCGCCAGCAGCCAAGTTGGGACAGGGGTTGACACAGATACGCAGTATTTT. Encoded protein: CASSQVGTGVDTDTQYF.